The next 16 T cell receptor beta chains were all read from a single sample in a study of control samples from healthy donors and cancer patients. The data were produced by immunoSEQ multiplex PCR, yet TCRdb's version contains in-frame clones alone and is incomplete. The sample holds about 74,000 clones; nearly 90% are singletons and the top ten take 5.7%. The source material was blood. The receptors come from a woman between 45 and 65 years old in good health.

The rearrangement links TRBV5-1 to TRBJ2-2; TRBD2 matches 11 bases. Germline CDR1 SGHRS, CDR2 YFSETQ. This CDR3 comprises 18 residues. The trim removed 1 base at V and 3 bases at J, leaving 8 bases unmatched. CDR3 DNA: TGCGCCAGCAGCTTGATAGCGGGGGGGCTGACTCACACCGGGGAGCTGTTTTTT. This codes for CASSLIAGGLTHTGELFF.

The chain combines TRBV24-1 with TRBJ2-3; D might be TRBD2 (5 bases). Germline V CDR1 and CDR2: KGHDR, SFDVKD. The CDR3 sequence is 14 residues long. Trimming cost V 1 base and J 6 bases, with 10 bases left between them. DNA of the CDR3: TGTGCCACCAGTGATTTACGGCGGGCCGATACGCAGTATTTT. Translation gives CATSDLRRADTQYF.

This clone appeared a few times. The genes are TRBV29-1 and TRBJ1-4; the D is unclear. V lost 2 bases and J 0 bases, leaving 10 bases between the germline ends. The CDR3 totals 15 residues. Germline CDR1 is SQVTM and CDR2 is ANQGSEA. The CDR3: CSVELGSATNEKLFF. CDR3 bases: TGCAGCGTTGAATTGGGGAGTGCAACTAATGAAAAACTGTTTTTT.

The V call is TRBV30, the J call TRBJ2-7; 7 bases are a match to TRBD2. The CDR3 loop spans 14 amino acids. In germline, CDR1 is GTSNPN, CDR2 SVGIG (reference sequence). The ends lost 1 base at V and 4 bases at J; junction bases unmatched: 7. This CDR3 reads CAWSAQGGGYEQYF. CDR3 in DNA: TGTGCCTGGAGTGCCCAGGGCGGGGGTTACGAGCAGTACTTC.

This clone was observed a few times. The V and J genes are TRBV2 and TRBJ1-1; D remains ambiguous. From germline, CDR1 is SNHLY and CDR2 FYNNEI. V gave up 5 bases and J gave up 0 bases, with 1 base separating them. The CDR3 extends over 11 amino acids. The CDR3 reads CASSLNTEAFF. DNA for the CDR3: TGTGCCAGCAGTCTGAACACTGAAGCTTTCTTT.

This clone has a single count. The CDR3: CASSDLNTEAFF. CDR3 DNA: TGTGCCAGCAGCGATTTGAACACTGAAGCTTTCTTT. The chain is built from TRBV9 and TRBJ1-1; D is unclear. In germline, CDR1 is SGDLS, CDR2 YYNGEE. This CDR3 contains 12 residues. The V gene lost 3 bases and the J gene lost 0 bases, with 3 bases spanning the gap.

Notes on this clone: The same CDR3 also results from other DNA sequences found in this sample. V is TRBV4-2 and J is TRBJ2-1; 8 bases fit TRBD1. CDR1 is LGHNA and CDR2 is YNFKEQ in the germline V gene. The CDR3 loop spans 15 amino acids. With V trimmed by 4 bases and J by 0 bases, 2 bases remained unmatched. The CDR3 sequence: CASSPTGGSYNEQFF. In DNA form, the CDR3 reads TGTGCCAGCAGCCCAACAGGGGGCTCCTACAATGAGCAGTTCTTC.

This chain joins TRBV5-4 and TRBJ2-6; D may be TRBD2 (5 bases). V was pared by 2 bases and J by 0 bases, with 9 bases between. The germline CDR1 and CDR2 sequences are SGHNT and YYREEE (reference sequence). The CDR3 loop spans 16 amino acids. CDR3 sequence: CASSLGRYSGANVLTF. CDR3 in DNA: TGTGCCAGCAGCTTAGGGAGATACTCTGGGGCCAACGTCCTGACTTTC.

The rearrangement uses TRBV2 and TRBJ2-7; 8 nucleotides align to TRBD2. The CDR3 totals 14 residues. Losses at the gene ends were 6 bases for V and 7 bases for J; bases not matched to a gene: 11. Germline CDR1 reads SNHLY; CDR2 reads FYNNEI. The CDR3 loop is CASSPTGGGLEQYF. The CDR3 nucleotides read TGTGCCAGCAGCCCAACCGGGGGGGGGTTGGAGCAGTACTTC.

DNA of the CDR3: TGTGCCAGCAGTGAATTTCGTTATTTT. This translates into CASSEFRYF. The rearrangement uses TRBV2 and TRBJ2-3; D unclear. The CDR3 contains 9 residues. The V gene's germline CDR1 is SNHLY and CDR2 FYNNEI. Deletions cut 2 bases from V and 15 bases from J, with 6 bases between.

The J gene is TRBJ1-2, the V gene TRBV12-5, with a possible D match to TRBD1 (5 bases). V shed 2 bases and J shed 2 bases, with 6 bases lying between them. This CDR3 has 13 residues. Germline V gives CDR1 LGHNT, CDR2 FRNRAP. Written as DNA, the CDR3 is TGTGCTAGTGGTTTGAAGGGGAACTATGGCTACACCTTC. This gives the protein CASGLKGNYGYTF.

This clone was counted a few times. The CDR3 region is CASSFAWGSGNTIYF. CDR3 nucleotide sequence: TGCGCCAGCAGCTTTGCTTGGGGATCAGGAAACACCATATATTTT. V gene TRBV5-1 combines with J gene TRBJ1-3, with unresolved D. V lost 2 bases, J lost 4 bases, and 13 bases lay in between. The CDR3 runs to 15 residues. Germline values: CDR1 SGHRS, CDR2 YFSETQ.

This sequence joins TRBV30 and TRBJ2-3, with D uncertain. Trimming removed 5 bases from V and 0 bases from J, with 6 bases in between. This CDR3 has 12 amino acids. Germline lookup yields CDR1 GTSNPN and CDR2 SVGIG (reference sequence). CDR3 nucleotides: TGTGCCTGGTCCCGGAGCACAGATACGCAGTATTTT. It specifies CAWSRSTDTQYF.

The chain has TRBV19 and TRBJ2-3; TRBD2 is a possible D gene (6 bases). The V and J ends lost 6 bases and 0 bases respectively, with 13 bases between them. This CDR3 has 15 residues. CDR1 LNHDA and CDR2 SQIVND come from the germline V gene (reference sequence). CDR3 sequence (DNA): TGTGCCAGTAGGGGTCCTCGGGGGAGCACAGATACGCAGTATTTT. Amino acid sequence: CASRGPRGSTDTQYF.

This chain uses TRBV12-3 or TRBV12-4 with TRBJ2-7; TRBD2 might be the D (5 bases). The CDR3 contains 12 residues. Deletions cut 7 bases from V and 5 bases from J, with 12 bases between. CDR3 nucleotide sequence: TGTGCCAGCACCTCTATCGGGGACGAGCAGTACTTC. The encoded protein is CASTSIGDEQYF.

The chain is built from TRBV4-1 and TRBJ2-5; D is ambiguous. V lost 0 bases and J 2 bases, leaving 7 bases between the germline ends. Per the germline V gene, CDR1 is MGHRA and CDR2 is YSYEKL. This CDR3 region has 14 residues. The CDR3 loop reads CASSQDNSQETQYF. The CDR3 coding sequence is TGCGCCAGCAGCCAAGATAACAGTCAAGAGACCCAGTACTTC.